This TCR beta chain was found in a study of T-cell memory formation after mild COVID-19. Study information: In these data, TCR clusters were largely donor specific. Study observations and caveats: Mostly located in CM and EM were contracting CD4+ clones, with contracting CD8+ clones located in EMRA. A subset of responding clones appeared in pre-infection memory, suggesting cross-reactive memory joined.

A single record per CDR3 protein comes from TCRdb applying MiXCR to the 5' RACE reads. The sample yields fewer than 400,000 distinct CDR3 sequences, 10% to 15% seen once. The CDR3 covers 14 residues. V trimming: 5 bases; J trimming: 7 bases; junction bases outside the gene matches: 7. CDR1 is MNHEY, CDR2 SMNVEV, per germline (reference sequence). A word on this clonotype: Its antigen is undetermined.

This chain joins TRBV27 and TRBJ1-4; TRBD1 matches at 7 bases. Material for sequencing was PBMCs or a T cell subset sorted from them (not recorded which). This sequence was found in a young man who had mild COVID-19 (a few samples of this study predate the infection). Cell type and time point are not known. The CDR3 DNA reads as TGTGCCAGCAGTCCTGGGACAGCCCCTGAAAAACTGTTTTTT. Protein product: CASSPGTAPEKLFF. Full variable domain (remainder filled in from reference TRBV27 and TRBJ1-4): EAQVTQNPRYLITVTGKKLTVTCSQNMNHEYMSWYRQDPGLGLRQIYYSMNVEVTDKGDVPEGYKVSRKEKRNFPLILESPSPNQTSLYFCASSPGTAPEKLFFGSGTQLSVL.